The rows below give T cell receptor beta chains drawn from one sample of a study of radiation and T cells in renal cell carcinoma. Libraries were prepared by immunoSEQ multiplex PCR; TCRdb keeps only in-frame clonotypes and omits some of them. This table has around 140,000 clones, roughly 90% appearing once. The input for sequencing was blood, taken from a patient whose treatment included radiotherapy and nephrectomy. These receptor sequences come from a woman between 45 and 60 years old with renal cell carcinoma. Both conserved end residues are part of each CDR3. D genes are given only for firm matches. Not all rows give a size; the values are once, few, many and, for expanded clones, a class.

TRBV28	NA	TRBD2	TRBJ2-3	15	TGTGCCAGCAGTCCTAGCGGGAGCCGCACAGATACGCAGTATTTT	CASSPSGSRTDTQYF
TRBV5-1	few	NA	TRBJ2-1	14	TGCGCCAGCAGCGGGGGACTTAAGTACAATGAGCAGTTCTTC	CASSGGLKYNEQFF
TRBV6-5	once	NA	TRBJ1-2	15	TGTGCCAGCACGAGAATGAACAGAACTAACTATGGCTACACCTTC	CASTRMNRTNYGYTF
TRBV19	few	NA	TRBJ1-6	12	TGTGCCAGTAGTCGGGGGGATTCACCCCTCCACTTT	CASSRGDSPLHF
TRBV19	NA	NA	TRBJ1-5	14	TGTGCCAGTAGCCTCCCCCCCGTCGATCAGCCCCAGCATTTT	CASSLPPVDQPQHF
TRBV19	NA	TRBD2	TRBJ2-7	13	TGTGCCAGTAGAGGCGGGGGACTCTACGAGCAGTACTTC	CASRGGGLYEQYF
TRBV5-1	NA	NA	TRBJ1-4	16	TGCGCCAGCAGCCCCTCCCGAGGGGCACCTAATGAAAAACTGTTTTTT	CASSPSRGAPNEKLFF
TRBV28	NA	TRBD1	TRBJ1-1	14	TGTGCCAGCAGCTTCCGACAGGGGACGAATGAAGCTTTCTTT	CASSFRQGTNEAFF
TRBV28	NA	NA	TRBJ1-1	13	TGTGCCAGCAGTTTCTCGACGGGGACTGAAGCTTTCTTT	CASSFSTGTEAFF
TRBV19	NA	TRBD1	TRBJ2-7	14	TGTGCCAGTAGTGTTCAGCCAGGGGGCCACGAGCAGTACTTC	CASSVQPGGHEQYF
TRBV2	NA	NA	TRBJ1-6	13	TGTGCCAGCAAGACAGTTACTGTCTCACCCCTCCACTTT	CASKTVTVSPLHF
TRBV2	NA	NA	TRBJ1-1	14	TGTGCCAGCAGTGAAGGGGGCATGAACACTGAAGCTTTCTTT	CASSEGGMNTEAFF
TRBV19	NA	NA	TRBJ2-7	12	TGTGCCACCGCTCCCAGTAGCTACGAGCAGTACTTC	CATAPSSYEQYF
TRBV28	NA	NA	TRBJ1-4	13	TGTGCCAGCAGTCCGCCAGGTGCGGAAAAACTGTTTTTT	CASSPPGAEKLFF
TRBV2	NA	TRBD1	TRBJ1-5	19	TGTGCCAGCAGCAAATTCCGGGACAGGGGGCTTGGTGACAATCAGCCCCAGCATTTT	CASSKFRDRGLGDNQPQHF
TRBV21-1	NA	NA	TRBJ1-1	15	TGTGCCAGCAGCAAAGTTGCGGTTCACGGCACTGAAGCTTTCTTT	CASSKVAVHGTEAFF
TRBV7-2	NA	TRBD1	TRBJ2-3	18	TGTGCCAGCAGCTCCCAAACGTCGGGACAGGGAAGGACAGATACGCAGTATTTT	CASSSQTSGQGRTDTQYF
TRBV6-6	NA	NA	TRBJ1-5	12	TGTGCCAGCAGTCACAGCAATCAGCCCCAGCATTTT	CASSHSNQPQHF
TRBV10-2	NA	NA	TRBJ1-3	14	TGCGCCAGCAGCTTGGTGGGCTCTGGAAACACCATATATTTT	CASSLVGSGNTIYF
TRBV19	NA	NA	TRBJ2-1	15	TGTGCCAGTACAAGGTTGCCTAGAGGACGGGATGAGCAGTTCTTC	CASTRLPRGRDEQFF
TRBV6-6	NA	NA	TRBJ2-7	12	TGTGCCAGCAGTGGTCAATCCTACGAGCAGTACTTC	CASSGQSYEQYF
TRBV4-3	NA	NA	TRBJ2-5	18	TGCGCCAGCAGCCCTCTCGGCGGGGCTGGATTGTCCCAAGAGACCCAGTACTTC	CASSPLGGAGLSQETQYF
TRBV9	NA	NA	TRBJ1-1	13	TGTGCCAGCAGCGTAGGTGAGGAAAGGGAAGCTTTCTTT	CASSVGEEREAFF
TRBV19	NA	NA	TRBJ2-4	14	TGTGCCAGTAGCGAAGGGACAGCCAAAAACATTCAGTACTTC	CASSEGTAKNIQYF
TRBV4-3	NA	NA	TRBJ2-1	15	TGCGCCAGCAGCCAAGACGCTAGCCCCTACAATGAGCAGTTCTTC	CASSQDASPYNEQFF
TRBV6-5	NA	NA	TRBJ2-7	15	TGTGCCAGCAGTTGGGTTCGGCAGGGACTCTACGAGCAGTACTTC	CASSWVRQGLYEQYF
TRBV6-6	NA	NA	TRBJ1-1	15	TGTGCCAGCAGTTACTCGACAGGAGCGAGCACTGAAGCTTTCTTT	CASSYSTGASTEAFF
TRBV4-2	NA	TRBD1	TRBJ2-1	15	TGTGCCAGCAGCCAGGTTAGGGACAGGGGCCGTGAGCAGTTCTTC	CASSQVRDRGREQFF
TRBV29-1	NA	NA	TRBJ2-4	16	TGCAGCGTTGAACACTTAGGACCGTTCTACAAAAACATTCAGTACTTC	CSVEHLGPFYKNIQYF
TRBV2	NA	TRBD1	TRBJ1-2	16	TGTGCCAGCAACGACTGGACAGGAGGTTCGAACTATGGCTACACCTTC	CASNDWTGGSNYGYTF
TRBV5-1	NA	NA	TRBJ2-7	11	TGCGCCAGCAGTAGTAACTACGAGCAGTACTTC	CASSSNYEQYF
TRBV5-1	NA	TRBD2	TRBJ2-2	16	TGCGCCAGCAGCTTGGAACCCGGGAGGGCCACCGGGGAGCTGTTTTTT	CASSLEPGRATGELFF
TRBV28	NA	NA	TRBJ1-1	16	TGTGCCAGCAGTTTGTATGGGGCGGGGTCGAACACTGAAGCTTTCTTT	CASSLYGAGSNTEAFF
TRBV5-1	NA	TRBD1	TRBJ2-7	14	TGCGCCAGCAGCACAGGGGACCGAACCTACGAGCAGTACTTC	CASSTGDRTYEQYF